This T cell receptor (beta chain) was captured in a study of T cells after yellow fever vaccination (dated by TCRdb to the late 2010s). Regarding the study in general: Libraries from fractions with low cell numbers were prepared with the SMART-Seq v4 Ultra Low Input RNA kit. Blood samples were taken at several timepoints before and after primary and secondary immunization, and bulk PBMC replicates and cell subsets were isolated. The cohort comprised two healthy male donors, one aged 18 to 29 and one aged 30 to 40 years. Bulk TCR alpha and beta repertoires were sequenced longitudinally to track T-cell clones before and after primary and booster YFV17D yellow fever vaccination.

This clonotype was picked up many times. It lacks a known antigen. Qualities for individual bases were not recorded, and no much larger clone is one base off. The sample's treatment or condition label is to be understood as: live attenuated yellow fever vaccine strain. A standard Ficoll-Paque protocol was used to isolate PBMCs from peripheral blood. Dynabeads CD4 and CD8 positive selection kits were used to isolate CD4 and CD8 T-cell fractions. TriZol was used to extract RNA from bulk PBMCs, from CD4 and CD8 fractions, and from dextramer-positive and dextramer-negative fractions. The sequencing machine was an Illumina NovaSeq 6000. TCR cDNA was synthesized by 5'RACE template switching, through which a universal primer site and unique molecular identifiers were introduced. Priming for cDNA synthesis came from both the TCR alpha and TCR beta constant segments. Two PCR steps were used to amplify libraries, with sample barcodes and sequencing adapters being added in the second step. Sequencing of libraries was performed on Illumina HiSeq 2500 (2x100 bp) or NovaSeq (2x150 bp). As for how the authors treated the data: Demultiplexing of reads and collapsing into UMI consensus sequences were performed with MIGEC, and V(D)J alignment was carried out with MiXCR. Clonotypes responding to the vaccine were identified with edgeR on replicate PBMC samples, with the criteria of FDR below 0.01 and a log2 fold change above 5 up to day 15. CD4 or CD8 identity was assigned to each bulk clonotype according to whether the clonotype was present at higher abundance in the sequenced CD4 repertoire or the sequenced CD8 repertoire. TCRdb reanalyzed the raw reads on its own, using fastp at Q25 for trimming and MiXCR for clone calling, and kept in-frame beta chains. Here each entry gathers all rows of one CDR3 protein and keeps the most common genes and DNA. The V and J calls were determined by TCRdb, not by the authors. The sample table records 250,000 to 300,000 distinct CDR3 sequences; around 5.3% of these occur just once. Together, the top ten hold 2.5% to 4% of the sample.

Broader findings and caveats from the paper: After the booster, most clones that had expanded after primary vaccination were detected again (approximately 96% of CD4 and around 88% of CD8), suggesting broad maintenance of memory. Computational filtering was needed because FACS-sorted repertoires could contain abundant contaminating clonotypes from the bulk population. A small fraction of clonotypes appeared in both the CD4 and CD8 compartments, likely as a result of convergent recombination. The study included only a couple of donors, which limits how far the findings can be generalized. The secondary T-cell response was weaker than the primary response but faster, peaking on day 5 instead of day 15.

Taken from the germline V gene (reference sequence), the CDR1 and CDR2 loops are DFQATT and SNEGSKA. After removal of 2 bases from V and 1 base from J, the junction retains 2 bases not matched to a gene. Measured from the cysteine to the phenylalanine, the CDR3 is 15 residues long. Of the read, only the CDR3 DNA is kept; its 45 bases are in frame from base 1. The chain uses TRBV20-1 and TRBJ2-3, with 11 middle bases fitting TRBD2. This TCR was recovered from a man aged 18 to 35 who received the YFV17D yellow fever vaccine. This sample comprised CD4+ T cells sorted from PBMCs, obtained on the day of the yellow fever booster vaccination. The CDR3 reads as follows: CSARILAGGTDTQYF. The sequenced DNA: TGCAGTGCTAGAATACTAGCGGGGGGCACAGATACGCAGTATTTT.